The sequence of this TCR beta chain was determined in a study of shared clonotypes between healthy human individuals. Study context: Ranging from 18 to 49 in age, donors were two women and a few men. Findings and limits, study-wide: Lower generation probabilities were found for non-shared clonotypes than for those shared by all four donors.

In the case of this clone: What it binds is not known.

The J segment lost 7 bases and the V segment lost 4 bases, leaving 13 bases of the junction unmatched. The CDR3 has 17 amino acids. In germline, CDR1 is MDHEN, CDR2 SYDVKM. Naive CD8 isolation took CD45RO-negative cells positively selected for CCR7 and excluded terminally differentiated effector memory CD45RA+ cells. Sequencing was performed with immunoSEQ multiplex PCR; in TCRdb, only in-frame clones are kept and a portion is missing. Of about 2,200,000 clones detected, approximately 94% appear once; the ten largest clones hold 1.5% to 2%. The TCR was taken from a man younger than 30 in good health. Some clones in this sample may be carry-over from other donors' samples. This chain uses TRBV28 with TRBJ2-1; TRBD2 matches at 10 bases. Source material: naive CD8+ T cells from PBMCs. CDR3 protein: CASSSRLAGVGHNEQFF. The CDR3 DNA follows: TGTGCCAGCAGTTCTCGGCTAGCGGGAGTAGGGCATAATGAGCAGTTCTTC.